This T cell receptor (beta chain) was recovered during a study of blood T cell repertoires in COVID-19. For the study at large: PBMCs, B-cell-depleted T cells, or T cells were the source of the cDNA or gDNA that made up the material.

Trimming removed 9 bases from V and 4 bases from J, with 19 bases in between. The CDR3 totals 14 residues. Germline-derived CDR1 and CDR2 are SGHTS and YDEGEE. Original analysis: The authors estimated nucleated cell counts from reference gene primer amplification. Some clones are missing from TCRdb's copy, which holds only in-frame ones; the method was immunoSEQ multiplex PCR. V, J and clone size are taken as reported in that table, and D and trimming were inferred from the DNA itself. The table includes 130,000 to 150,000 clones, 84% detected once. This sequence joins TRBV5-8 and TRBJ2-5; possible D gene TRBD2, 5 bases. The sequenced material came from peripheral blood. This TCR came from a human donor in a cohort sampled during active COVID-19. The CDR3 DNA sequence: TGTGCCAATGGACTTTCGACTACTATAGAGACCCAGTACTTC. As protein: CANGLSTTIETQYF.